Listed below are T cell receptor beta chains from one sample, sequenced in a study of shared T cell receptors in the human thymus. This table comes from immunoSEQ multiplex PCR, and its TCRdb copy is limited to in-frame clones, with some not included. The table includes roughly 560,000 clones, around 82% detected once. This same sample was also taken into another study, of human thymus T cells.

Sample: thymocytes. The source is a boy under three years old with a congenital heart defect. Each CDR3 is given with its conserved first and last residue. Clone size appears in some rows only: once, few, many, or a class for an expanded clone.

CDR3: CATLGLAGSYEQYF
size: NA
V: TRBV28

CDR3: CAWSVGGSSDTQYF
size: once
V: TRBV30

CDR3: CAISTRGGKEECETQYF
size: NA
V: TRBV10-3

CDR3: CASSLRTRNNEQFF
size: few
V: TRBV9

CDR3: CASSLSRGGPDEQYF
size: NA
V: TRBV27

CDR3: CASSLGLAGGYEQYF
size: NA
V: TRBV6-4

CDR3: CSVEGIGTGEGYEQYF
size: once
V: TRBV29-1

CDR3: CASTSQGGGYEQYF
size: NA
V: TRBV28

CDR3: CASSDLAASYNEQFF
size: NA
V: TRBV6-4

CDR3: CASSARDRNNQPQHF
size: NA
V: TRBV28

CDR3: CASEGVTGQNTEAFF
size: NA
V: TRBV6-1

CDR3: CASTVWGEYGYTF
size: NA
V: TRBV7-2

CDR3: CASSLSSDISGLTQETQYF
size: NA
V: TRBV7-9

CDR3: CASSLVGGSDTIYF
size: NA
V: TRBV7-3

CDR3: CASSLDGRGGETQYF
size: NA
V: TRBV5-4

CDR3: CASSPRRSTSYEQYF
size: NA
V: TRBV7-8

CDR3: CASSHGWRGPYEQYF
size: NA
V: TRBV4-3

CDR3: CASSLFCNNSYEQYF
size: once
V: TRBV7-2

CDR3: CSVRSRDSYEQYF
size: NA
V: TRBV29-1

CDR3: CASSLDFKGEWHNEQFF
size: NA
V: TRBV11-2

CDR3: CASSQDPLAGFLYEQYF
size: NA
V: TRBV14

CDR3: CASTPTENLGNEKLFF
size: NA
V: TRBV19

CDR3: CASSLRQGGGNTIYF
size: NA
V: TRBV7-2

CDR3: CASSLAQGEQYF
size: NA
V: TRBV5-1

CDR3: CASSLVLAGGYVEQFF
size: NA
V: TRBV7-2

CDR3: CASSRKTGGTDTQYF
size: NA
V: TRBV28

CDR3: CASRTSPRQGSNYGYTF
size: NA
V: TRBV5-4

CDR3: CTSSQEGGPNYGYTF
size: NA
V: TRBV1

CDR3: CASSPRKQQGGETEAFF
size: NA
V: TRBV7-8

CDR3: CAISPDFDTQYF
size: NA
V: TRBV10-3

CDR3: CASSSPYRGEEETQYF
size: NA
V: TRBV6-5

CDR3: CASSDPGGTISGNTIYF
size: NA
V: TRBV6-1

CDR3: CASSFLQDTYSNQPQHF
size: once
V: TRBV27

CDR3: CASSVEGTGRNEQYF
size: NA
V: TRBV25-1

CDR3: CSALGRRVQFF
size: NA
V: TRBV20-1

CDR3: CASSLAKGEGTNEKLFF
size: NA
V: TRBV5-7

CDR3: CASGTSGRRNEQFF
size: NA
V: TRBV6-4

CDR3: CAWSYARGSRESPLHF
size: NA
V: TRBV30

CDR3: CASSLWASHSYEQYF
size: NA
V: TRBV28

CDR3: CASSFGVIASYNSPLHF
size: NA
V: TRBV5-4

CDR3: CASSSRGQGDEQFF
size: NA
V: TRBV27

CDR3: CASSYRDRGGYGYTF
size: NA
V: TRBV27

CDR3: CASSETLAGGPRDTQYF
size: NA
V: TRBV10-1

CDR3: CSVGGGTSGTYEQYF
size: NA
V: TRBV29-1

CDR3: CAWSRQRNYGYTF
size: NA
V: TRBV30